These 22 T cell receptor beta chains came from one sample sequenced in a study of blood T cell repertoires in COVID-19. This table comes from immunoSEQ multiplex PCR, and its TCRdb copy is limited to in-frame clones, with some not included. Here the sample spans 190,000 or so clones, roughly nine tenths being singletons. Sequenced input: peripheral blood. Receptor source: a man aged 35 to 55 with acute or convalescent COVID-19.

The rearrangement uses TRBV30 and TRBJ1-2; D possibly corresponds to TRBD1 (6 bases). In germline, CDR1 is GTSNPN, CDR2 SVGIG (reference sequence). This CDR3 region has 12 residues. Trimming took 7 bases from V and 4 from J, leaving 13 bases between them. The CDR3 here is CASSTGGYGYTF. DNA for the CDR3: TGTGCCTCCTCGACAGGCGGCTATGGCTACACCTTC. Combining the CDR3 with reference TRBV30 and TRBJ1-2 gives the whole variable domain SQTIHQWPATLVQPVGSPLSLECTVEGTSNPNLYWYRQAAGRGLQLLFYSVGIGQISSEVPQNLSASRPQDRQFILSSKKLLLSDSGFYLCASSTGGYGYTFGSGTRLTVV.

The V gene is TRBV7-9, the J gene TRBJ1-1; D is perhaps TRBD1 (6 bases). The CDR3 has 13 residues. V lost 1 base to trimming and J lost 6 bases, with 9 bases between them. Germline CDR1 and CDR2: SEHNR and FQNEAQ (reference sequence). DNA of the CDR3: TGTGCCAGCAGCTTAGAAGGGGGGGCTGAAGCTTTCTTT. Residues: CASSLEGGAEAFF.

The chain couples TRBV4-2 to TRBJ2-3, with D perhaps matching TRBD2 (6 bases). Germline V gives CDR1 LGHNA, CDR2 YNFKEQ. V lost 4 bases and J lost 2, with 16 bases in between. CDR3 length: 16 amino acids. The chain's CDR3 is CASSPTAGPFTDTQYF. The CDR3 DNA reads as TGTGCCAGCAGCCCCACGGCGGGACCGTTCACAGATACGCAGTATTTT.

The genes are TRBV7-9 and TRBJ1-1, with D possibly TRBD1 on 5 matching bases. Germline CDR1 reads SEHNR; CDR2 reads FQNEAQ (reference sequence). The CDR3 contains 13 residues. V dropped 5 bases and J dropped 1 base, with 8 bases sitting between them. CDR3 DNA sequence: TGTGCCAGCAGCGGGGGGAGGAACACTGAAGCTTTCTTT. This codes for CASSGGRNTEAFF.

The chain joins TRBV19 to TRBJ1-2; TRBD1 agrees at 10 bases. The CDR3 is 14 residues long. CDR1 is LNHDA, CDR2 SQIVND, per germline (reference sequence). The V and J ends lost 5 bases and 9 bases, in that order; junction bases with no gene match: 9. The CDR3 region has the DNA TGTGCCAGTAGTCCCCCGGGACAGGGGTTTCGCTACACCTTC. Its translation: CASSPPGQGFRYTF.

V usage is TRBV7-2 and J usage is TRBJ1-1; a possible D gene is TRBD1 (5 bases). Germline V gene sequence: CDR1 SGHTA, CDR2 FQGNSA. The ends were cut back, 1 base at V and 7 bases at J, with 16 bases in the middle. The CDR3 runs 15 residues. CDR3 in amino acids: CASSLEARVMSEAFF. The CDR3 DNA reads TGTGCCAGCAGCTTAGAGGCCAGGGTTATGAGTGAAGCTTTCTTT.

The chain links TRBV2 to TRBJ2-1; TRBD1 matches 9 bases. J gave up 10 bases and V 6 bases, and 4 bases lay outside the gene matches. The CDR3 extends over 12 amino acids. Per the germline V gene, CDR1 is SNHLY and CDR2 is FYNNEI. The CDR3 loop reads CASRKDRGEQFF. The DNA for the CDR3 is TGTGCCAGCAGGAAAGACAGGGGGGAGCAGTTCTTC.

The chain couples TRBV18 to TRBJ2-3; D perhaps matches TRBD2 (5 bases). Germline loops: CDR1 KGHSH, CDR2 LQKENI. The CDR3 contains 13 residues. Trimming shortened V by 4 bases and J by 3 bases, and 8 bases separated the two germline ends. The CDR3 region is CASSHRGTDTQYF. For the CDR3, the DNA is TGTGCCAGCTCACACCGGGGAACAGATACGCAGTATTTT. The full variable domain, rest sourced from reference TRBV18 and TRBJ2-3, is NAGVMQNPRHLVRRRGQEARLRCSPMKGHSHVYWYRQLPEEGLKFMVYLQKENIIDESGMPKERFSAEFPKEGPSILRIQQVVRGDSAAYFCASSHRGTDTQYFGPGTRLTVL.

The genes are TRBV12-3 or TRBV12-4 and TRBJ2-2; D gene ambiguous. Trimming took off 4 bases at V and 7 bases at J, with 7 bases between the two ends. The CDR3 sequence is 12 residues long. The chain's CDR3 is CASSYSNGELFF. CDR3 in DNA: TGTGCCAGCAGTTATTCCAACGGGGAGCTGTTTTTT.

This rearrangement joins TRBV4-1 to TRBJ2-1; 11 nucleotides agree with TRBD2. Germline assignment: CDR1 MGHRA and CDR2 YSYEKL. V lost 7 bases and J lost 8; bases outside the gene matches: 10. The CDR3 sequence is 15 residues long. CDR3 amino acids: CASTFTSGGSDEQFF. CDR3 in DNA: TGCGCCAGCACCTTTACTAGCGGGGGTTCCGATGAGCAGTTCTTC.

V is TRBV28 and J is TRBJ2-7, with TRBD1 identical over 7 bases. CDR1 and CDR2 (germline): MDHEN, SYDVKM. This CDR3 is built from 14 residues. The V and J ends lost 5 bases and 6 bases, in that order; junction bases with no gene match: 10. The DNA of the CDR3 is TGTGCCAGCAGTCTAGGGACAGATATCGGCGAGCAGTACTTC. Translated, it gives CASSLGTDIGEQYF.

The rearrangement uses TRBV19 and TRBJ2-5, with a tentative D call TRBD1 (5 bases). With 1 base removed from V and 0 bases from J, the gap between germline ends came to 9 bases. The CDR3 contains 15 residues. CDR1 is LNHDA and CDR2 is SQIVND in the germline V gene (reference sequence). The CDR3 loop reads CASSIGRGYQETQYF. For the CDR3, the DNA is TGTGCCAGTAGTATAGGTAGGGGCTACCAAGAGACCCAGTACTTC.

This clone appeared a single time. The chain uses TRBV11-2 and TRBJ2-5; 10 bases agree with TRBD1. The germline gives CDR1 SGHAT, CDR2 FQNNGV. The CDR3 loop spans 11 amino acids. The V gene end was trimmed by 5 bases and the J gene end by 13 bases; junction bases not matched to a gene: 4. The CDR3 DNA sequence: TGTGCCAGCAGCCAGAGACAGGGGGCGTACTTC. Translating it yields CASSQRQGAYF.

The chain uses TRBV5-4 and TRBJ2-7; the D gene is possibly TRBD1 (6 bases). V lost 4 bases to trimming and J lost 6 bases, with 14 bases between them. The CDR3 is made up of 13 amino acids. Per germline, CDR1 SGHNT and CDR2 YYREEE (reference sequence). The CDR3 DNA reads as TGTGCCAGCAGCCCAAAAACAGGGACCGAGCAGTACTTC. Protein product: CASSPKTGTEQYF. Combining the CDR3 with reference TRBV5-4 and TRBJ2-7 gives the whole variable domain ETGVTQSPTHLIKTRGQQVTLRCSSQSGHNTVSWYQQALGQGPQFIFQYYREEENGRGNFPPRFSGLQFPNYSSELNVNALELDDSALYLCASSPKTGTEQYFGPGTRLTVT.

This chain connects TRBV20-1 to TRBJ2-3, with 8 bases that match TRBD2. The V segment lost 3 bases and the J segment 2 bases; nucleotides outside the gene matches: 4. CDR3 length: 14 residues. Germline-derived CDR1 and CDR2 are DFQATT and SNEGSKA (reference sequence). DNA for the CDR3: TGCAGTGCTAGTCGGGGGGGGTCCACAGATACGCAGTATTTT. It encodes CSASRGGSTDTQYF.

This clone appeared a single time. The V and J genes are TRBV30 and TRBJ1-3; D is uncertain. Germline V gene sequence: CDR1 GTSNPN, CDR2 SVGIG (reference sequence). Trimming took 3 bases from V and 0 from J, leaving 12 bases between them. The CDR3 is made up of 15 amino acids. In DNA form, the CDR3 reads TGTGCCTGGAGGAGTATTGGGAGCTCTGGAAACACCATATATTTT. Protein product: CAWRSIGSSGNTIYF.

The V gene is TRBV6-5, the J gene TRBJ2-2; D not certain. The V gene lost 5 bases and the J gene lost 3 bases, with 10 bases spanning the gap. CDR1 is MNHEY, CDR2 SVGAGI, per germline. The CDR3 contains 14 residues. In nucleotides, the CDR3 is TGTGCCAGCAGTACAGATACTGACACCGGGGAGCTGTTTTTT. Residues: CASSTDTDTGELFF.

As to this clone: Other DNA sequences in this sample translate to the same CDR3. The genes are TRBV28 and TRBJ2-7, with D unclear. V was trimmed by 6 bases and J by 4 bases, leaving 7 bases between them. CDR1 and CDR2 (germline): MDHEN, SYDVKM. CDR3 length equals 11 residues. The CDR3 DNA sequence: TGTGCCAGCAGCCGAGGATACGAGCAGTACTTC. Its protein product is CASSRGYEQYF. The complete variable domain, with remaining parts taken from reference TRBV28 and TRBJ2-7, reads DVKVTQSSRYLVKRTGEKVFLECVQDMDHENMFWYRQDPGLGLRLIYFSYDVKMKEKGDIPEGYSVSREKKERFSLILESASTNQTSMYLCASSRGYEQYFGPGTRLTVT.

The V and J genes are TRBV7-9 and TRBJ2-4, with no clear D. CDR1 is SEHNR, CDR2 FQNEAQ, per germline (reference sequence). Trimming cost V 4 bases and J 0 bases, with 16 bases left between them. This CDR3 is 17 amino acids long. In DNA form, the CDR3 reads TGTGCCAGCAGCTCCACGACTCCCGTAATAGCCAAAAACATTCAGTACTTC. It translates to CASSSTTPVIAKNIQYF.

The V call is TRBV6-1, the J call TRBJ2-7; D is perhaps TRBD2 (6 bases). The CDR3 has 14 amino acids. Germline CDR1 and CDR2: MNHNS and SASEGT. Trimming removed 3 bases from V and 6 bases from J, with 15 bases in between. In nucleotides, the CDR3 is TGTGCCAGCAGTGATCTGGGGAGGCGGACCGAGCAGTACTTC. This codes for CASSDLGRRTEQYF.

The sample holds one count of this clone. This rearrangement joins TRBV3-1 (or the pseudogene TRBV3-2) to TRBJ1-2; 8 bases are shared with TRBD1. With V trimmed by 2 bases and J by 8 bases, 4 bases remained unmatched. CDR1 LGHDT and CDR2 YNNKEL come from the germline V gene (reference sequence). The CDR3 is 13 amino acids. CDR3 sequence: CASSQRQGLGYTF. In nucleotides, the CDR3 is TGTGCCAGCAGCCAAAGACAGGGGCTGGGCTACACCTTC.

The chain uses TRBV11-2 and TRBJ2-3; perhaps TRBD2 as D (6 bases). Trimming removed 5 bases at V and 9 bases at J, with 21 bases between. This CDR3 spans 15 amino acids. Germline assignment: CDR1 SGHAT and CDR2 FQNNGV. The CDR3 loop reads CASSPPSRRALTQYF. In DNA, the CDR3 is TGTGCCAGCAGCCCACCTTCTAGGAGGGCCTTGACGCAGTATTTT. The whole variable domain, filled in from reference TRBV11-2 and TRBJ2-3, reads EAGVAQSPRYKIIEKRQSVAFWCNPISGHATLYWYQQILGQGPKLLIQFQNNGVVDDSQLPKDRFSAERLKGVDSTLKIQPAKLEDSAVYLCASSPPSRRALTQYFGPGTRLTVL.